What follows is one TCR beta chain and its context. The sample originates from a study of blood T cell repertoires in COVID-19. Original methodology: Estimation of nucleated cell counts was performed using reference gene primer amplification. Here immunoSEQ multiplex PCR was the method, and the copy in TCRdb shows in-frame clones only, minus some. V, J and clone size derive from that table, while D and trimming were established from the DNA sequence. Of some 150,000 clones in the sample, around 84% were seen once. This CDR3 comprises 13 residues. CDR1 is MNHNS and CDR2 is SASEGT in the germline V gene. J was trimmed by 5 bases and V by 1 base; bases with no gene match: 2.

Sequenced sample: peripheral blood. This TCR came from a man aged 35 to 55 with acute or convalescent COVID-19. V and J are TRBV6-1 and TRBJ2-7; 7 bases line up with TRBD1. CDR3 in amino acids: CASSEGGTDEQYF. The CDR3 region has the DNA TGTGCCAGCAGTGAAGGAGGGACAGACGAGCAGTACTTC.